This entry features one T cell receptor (beta chain) sequence. Its target is not known. The data stem from a study of T cells in pancreatic ductal adenocarcinoma. Findings of the study overall: Results skew toward the minority of patients with early-stage disease.

Selected pancreatic ductal adenocarcinoma patients had undergone surgery without neoadjuvant therapy. The germline V gene encodes CDR1 SGHTA and CDR2 FQGNSA. This CDR3 contains 12 residues. Trimming removed 5 bases from V and 6 bases from J, with 9 bases in between. Libraries were prepared by immunoSEQ multiplex PCR; TCRdb keeps only in-frame clonotypes and omits some of them. This sample carries about 100,000 clones, about 95% of them seen once, and the ten largest clones take 3.1%. The chain employs TRBV7-2 and TRBJ2-3; D gene unclear. The sequenced material came from PBMCs. This receptor was taken from a human donor with pancreatic ductal adenocarcinoma. The DNA for the CDR3 is TGTGCCAGCAGCCTCCAGGCGGATACGCAGTATTTT. This translates into CASSLQADTQYF.